These 31 T cell receptor beta chains originate from one sample sequenced in a study of control samples from healthy donors and cancer patients (dated by TCRdb to about 2020). Library generation was performed with the immunoSEQ multiplex PCR assay. TCRdb retrieved this table from immuneACCESS and kept in-frame rearrangements only. Not all clones are present; in checked studies, unresolved V genes account for under half, and no reason is known for the remainder. For this sample the table gives approximately 35,000 clones, of which about 94% were detected only once. 1.7% of the sample is taken by the ten largest. Sequenced input: PBMCs. All receptors come from a man in his forties with colorectal cancer.

In its sample, this clone was seen a few times. The rearrangement links TRBV10-1 to TRBJ1-3; a weak D match, TRBD1 (5 bases). V was shortened by 2 bases and J by 0 bases, with 14 bases between the two germline ends. The germline V gene encodes CDR1 WNHNN and CDR2 SYGVQD (reference sequence). The CDR3 covers 17 residues. CDR3 bases: TGCGCCAGCAGTGAGCCAAGCCGGGACCTCTCTGGAAACACCATATATTTT. It codes for CASSEPSRDLSGNTIYF.

This chain links TRBV19 with TRBJ1-1; 9 positions agree with TRBD1. The CDR3 has 16 residues. Germline CDR1 LNHDA, CDR2 SQIVND (reference sequence). J lost 0 bases, V lost 4 bases, and 6 bases had no gene match. The CDR3 DNA reads TGTGCCAGTAGTAACCGGGACAGGGTGGTGAACACTGAAGCTTTCTTT. Amino acids: CASSNRDRVVNTEAFF.

The chain recombines TRBV9 with TRBJ1-1; 10 bases are shared with TRBD1. This CDR3 comprises 15 residues. Trimming removed 4 bases from V and 1 base from J; junction bases left unmatched: 4. Germline V lookup: CDR1 SGDLS, CDR2 YYNGEE. CDR3 in DNA: TGTGCCAGCAGCCCACGACAGGGGGCGAACACTGAAGCTTTCTTT. Translation: CASSPRQGANTEAFF.

Concerning this clone: The junction shows a germline mismatch at one end, possibly a read error. The CDR3 sequence is CASSAEVSNQPRHF. As DNA, the CDR3 is TGTGCCAGCAGCGCGGAGGTTAGCAATCAGCCCCGGCATTTT. This chain links TRBV7-2 with TRBJ1-5, with D unresolved. The CDR3 totals 14 residues. The germline V gene encodes CDR1 SGHTA and CDR2 FQGNSA.

J is TRBJ2-2 and V is TRBV5-1, with D perhaps assigned TRBD1 or TRBD2 (5 bases each). V shed 1 base and J shed 6 bases, with 7 bases lying between them. The CDR3 is made up of 13 amino acids. Germline loops: CDR1 SGHRS, CDR2 YFSETQ. CDR3 coding DNA: TGCGCCAGCAGCTTGTTGGGGGCCGGGGAGCTGTTTTTT. Translated, it gives CASSLLGAGELFF.

This chain links TRBV5-1 with TRBJ1-5; 7 bases fit TRBD1. Germline CDR1 and CDR2: SGHRS and YFSETQ. The CDR3 contains 17 residues. V lost 4 bases to trimming and J lost 3 bases; unmatched junction nucleotides: 13. As DNA, the CDR3 is TGCGCCAGCAGCCCAGGTAACACAGGGGTCTTCAATCAGCCCCAGCATTTT. Encoded protein: CASSPGNTGVFNQPQHF.

The rearrangement uses TRBV15 and TRBJ1-2; 9 bases are a match to TRBD1. Looked up from germline, CDR1 is LNHNV and CDR2 is YYDKDF (reference sequence). The CDR3 loop spans 15 amino acids. V was clipped by 0 bases and J by 3 bases; unmatched bases: 2. The CDR3 nucleotides read TGTGCCACCAGCAGAGACGGGACAGGGTACTATGGCTACACCTTC. It yields the protein CATSRDGTGYYGYTF. The whole variable domain, filled in from reference TRBV15 and TRBJ1-2, reads DAMVIQNPRYQVTQFGKPVTLSCSQTLNHNVMYWYQQKSSQAPKLLFHYYDKDFNNEADTPDNFQSRRPNTSFCFLDIRSPGLGDTAMYLCATSRDGTGYYGYTFGSGTRLTVV.

This sequence joins TRBV3-1 (or the pseudogene TRBV3-2) and TRBJ1-2, with D possibly TRBD1 on 6 matching bases. Deletions cut 4 bases from V and 3 bases from J, with 24 bases between. This CDR3 has 18 residues. CDR1 is LGHDT, CDR2 YNNKEL, per germline (reference sequence). The CDR3 DNA sequence: TGTGCCAGCAGCCCAGGGGCCAATTTCGACCTAACCGACTATGGCTACACCTTC. Its protein is CASSPGANFDLTDYGYTF.

The chain combines TRBV7-2 with TRBJ1-2; TRBD1 aligns across 7 bases. Germline V gene data show CDR1 as SGHTA and CDR2 as FQGNSA. Germline trimming cut 5 bases from V and 7 bases from J; bases unmatched to any gene: 4. The CDR3 has 12 residues. CDR3 DNA: TGTGCCAGCAGCCCGGGACAGCGTGGCTACACCTTC. As protein: CASSPGQRGYTF.

This clone was picked up one time. This rearrangement joins TRBV7-9 to TRBJ2-7, with no clear D. This CDR3 contains 13 residues. Deletions cut 5 bases from V and 0 bases from J, with 8 bases between. Per the germline V gene, CDR1 is SEHNR and CDR2 is FQNEAQ (reference sequence). CDR3 DNA: TGTGCCAGCAGCCCAGGAAACTCCTACGAGCAGTACTTC. Protein sequence: CASSPGNSYEQYF.

The rearrangement uses TRBV5-1 and TRBJ2-5; no definite D call. The CDR3 consists of 14 residues. The germline V and J ends were trimmed by 0 bases and 5 bases, with 11 bases remaining between them. Germline loops: CDR1 SGHRS, CDR2 YFSETQ. The CDR3 is CASSLGASGETQYF. DNA of the CDR3: TGCGCCAGCAGCTTGGGGGCCAGTGGGGAGACCCAGTACTTC.

V usage is TRBV5-4 and J usage is TRBJ2-7; weak D call: TRBD2 (6 bases). The CDR3 spans 15 residues. CDR1 SGHNT and CDR2 YYREEE come from the germline V gene (reference sequence). V was pared by 2 bases and J by 2 bases, with 14 bases between. Here the CDR3 reads CASSFGGERTYEQYF. In DNA form, the CDR3 reads TGTGCCAGCAGCTTCGGCGGGGAGAGAACCTACGAGCAGTACTTC.

The V and J genes are TRBV3-1 (or the pseudogene TRBV3-2) and TRBJ2-1; no clear D. This CDR3 region has 13 residues. V lost 1 base and J 7 bases, leaving 8 bases between the germline ends. Germline CDR1 is LGHDT and CDR2 is YNNKEL (reference sequence). As DNA, the CDR3 is TGTGCCAGCAGCCAAGGGTCTGGGAATGAGCAGTTCTTC. It is translated as CASSQGSGNEQFF.

This chain uses TRBV7-3 with TRBJ1-1; unclear D gene. This CDR3 comprises 14 residues. The germline V and J ends were trimmed by 5 bases and 0 bases, with 10 bases remaining between them. CDR1 is SGHTA, CDR2 FQGTGA, per germline. CDR3 nucleotides: TGTGCCAGCAGCGAGGCCAGGATGAACACTGAAGCTTTCTTT. Translation: CASSEARMNTEAFF.

This rearrangement joins TRBV6-5 to TRBJ1-1; 8 positions agree with TRBD1. The CDR3 covers 15 residues. V shed 5 bases and J 1 base; nucleotides not matched to a gene: 6. CDR1 MNHEY and CDR2 SVGAGI come from the germline V gene. The CDR3 loop reads CASSRQGATNTEAFF. As DNA, the CDR3 is TGTGCCAGCAGTCGTCAGGGGGCCACGAACACTGAAGCTTTCTTT.

The V gene is TRBV27, the J gene TRBJ2-3, with D uncertain. The CDR3 has 14 amino acids. V shed 7 bases and J shed 0 bases, with 11 bases lying between them. Germline CDR1 reads MNHEY; CDR2 reads SMNVEV (reference sequence). The chain's CDR3 is CASNLGYSTDTQYF. Here the CDR3 DNA reads TGTGCCAGCAATTTGGGCTACAGCACAGATACGCAGTATTTT.

The chain joins TRBV7-2 to TRBJ1-5; 9 nucleotides agree with TRBD1. Trimming at V came to 2 bases and at J to 0 bases, leaving 5 bases not matched to a gene. The CDR3 spans 17 residues. Per the germline V gene, CDR1 is SGHTA and CDR2 is FQGNSA. DNA for the CDR3: TGTGCCAGCAGCTTAAGGGGACAGGGTCATAGCAATCAGCCCCAGCATTTT. Protein product: CASSLRGQGHSNQPQHF.

The chain employs TRBV6-2 or TRBV6-3 and TRBJ2-2, with 13 bases lining up with TRBD2. The germline V gene encodes CDR1 MNHEY and CDR2 SVGEGT. V lost 2 bases and J lost 5; bases outside the gene matches: 17. The CDR3 loop spans 21 amino acids. In DNA, the CDR3 is TGTGCCAGCAGTTACCTCTCCTTAATTTGGACTAGCGGGGGTTTAACCGGGGAGCTGTTTTTT. Its protein product is CASSYLSLIWTSGGLTGELFF.

This clone appeared once. This chain joins TRBV9 and TRBJ2-3; 9 bases are shared with TRBD1. Per germline, CDR1 SGDLS and CDR2 YYNGEE. The CDR3 runs 15 residues. J was trimmed by 2 bases and V by 3 bases; bases with no gene match: 4. The CDR3 nucleotides read TGTGCCAGCAGCGCGGGACAGGGTACCACAGATACGCAGTATTTT. It is translated as CASSAGQGTTDTQYF. The whole variable domain, filled in from reference TRBV9 and TRBJ2-3, reads DSGVTQTPKHLITATGQRVTLRCSPRSGDLSVYWYQQSLDQGLQFLIQYYNGEERAKGNILERFSAQQFPDLHSELNLSSLELGDSALYFCASSAGQGTTDTQYFGPGTRLTVL.

The V gene is TRBV6-2 or TRBV6-3, the J gene TRBJ2-3, with D possibly being TRBD2 (6 bases). This CDR3 spans 17 amino acids. Trimming took 6 bases from V and 0 from J, leaving 19 bases between them. The germline V gene has CDR1 MNHEY and CDR2 SVGEGT. As DNA, the CDR3 is TGTGCCAGCAGCCAAACGGGGCGGCGGGGCAGCACAGATACGCAGTATTTT. This sequence encodes CASSQTGRRGSTDTQYF.

V is TRBV7-2 and J is TRBJ2-7, with D perhaps TRBD1 (6 bases). The length of the CDR3 is 15 residues. Trimming cost V 3 bases and J 0 bases, with 12 bases left between them. Per the germline V gene, CDR1 is SGHTA and CDR2 is FQGNSA. In DNA form, the CDR3 reads TGTGCCAGCAGCTTGTCAGGGGCTCACTCCTACGAGCAGTACTTC. Its translation: CASSLSGAHSYEQYF.

The chain carries TRBV4-3 and TRBJ2-7; D may be TRBD1 (6 bases). Germline V gene lookup returns CDR1 LGHNA and CDR2 YSLEER. The CDR3 totals 16 residues. V was shortened by 4 bases and J by 3 bases, with 19 bases between the two germline ends. CDR3 sequence: CASSRNIFGGDYEQYF. The CDR3 region has the DNA TGCGCCAGCAGCCGTAACATATTTGGGGGCGACTACGAGCAGTACTTC.

This clone was seen once. The chain combines TRBV19 with TRBJ1-5, with D perhaps matching TRBD1 (5 bases). Germline lookup yields CDR1 LNHDA and CDR2 SQIVND (reference sequence). The length of the CDR3 is 14 residues. The V end was cut by 8 bases, the J end by 3 bases, with 14 bases between. The CDR3 DNA reads as TGTGCCAGTTGGGGACGTATAAACAATCAGCCCCAGCATTTT. Encoded protein: CASWGRINNQPQHF.

This rearrangement joins TRBV5-1 to TRBJ1-2; 7 bases are a match to TRBD1. The germline CDR1 and CDR2 sequences are SGHRS and YFSETQ. Unmatched junction bases numbered 11, after V lost 3 bases and J lost 9 bases. The CDR3 covers 14 residues. The CDR3 region has the DNA TGCGCCAGCAGCTACCTCGGGGACAGCGGTAGCTACACCTTC. The encoded protein is CASSYLGDSGSYTF.

The rearrangement uses TRBV19 and TRBJ1-5; possibly TRBD1 for D (5 bases). The V end lost 1 base, the J end lost 3 bases, and 10 bases lay between the germline ends. CDR1 LNHDA and CDR2 SQIVND come from the germline V gene (reference sequence). The CDR3 totals 15 residues. The CDR3, as DNA: TGTGCCAGTAGTATAGTACAGGCCTTCAATCAGCCCCAGCATTTT. This encodes CASSIVQAFNQPQHF.

V usage is TRBV6-6 and J usage is TRBJ2-3; tentative D call: TRBD2 (6 bases). V shed 0 bases and J shed 6 bases, with 10 bases lying between them. This CDR3 is built from 14 residues. From germline, CDR1 is MNHNY and CDR2 SVGAGI (reference sequence). CDR3 in amino acids: CASSYSGGMDTQYF. Written as DNA, the CDR3 is TGTGCCAGCAGTTACTCAGGAGGGATGGATACGCAGTATTTT.

This chain joins TRBV5-4 and TRBJ2-5; no reliable D call. The V end was cut by 4 bases, the J end by 4 bases, with 14 bases between. CDR1 is SGHNT and CDR2 is YYREEE in the germline V gene (reference sequence). This CDR3 has 14 amino acids. The CDR3 is CASSPAPTGETQYF. The CDR3 nucleotides are TGTGCCAGCAGCCCAGCTCCAACGGGAGAGACCCAGTACTTC.

This chain connects TRBV7-9 to TRBJ2-6, with D possibly matching TRBD1 (5 bases). V lost 2 bases to trimming and J lost 2 bases, with 7 bases between them. CDR1 SEHNR and CDR2 FQNEAQ come from the germline V gene (reference sequence). The CDR3 loop spans 15 amino acids. The CDR3 nucleotides are TGTGCCAGCAGCTTATGGGGCACTGGGGCCAACGTCCTGACTTTC. Translation: CASSLWGTGANVLTF.

The chain joins TRBV6-1 to TRBJ2-7; TRBD1 agrees at 8 bases. The J segment lost 3 bases and the V segment lost 0 bases, leaving 7 bases of the junction unmatched. The CDR3 is 16 amino acids. Germline V lookup: CDR1 MNHNS, CDR2 SASEGT. The CDR3 region is CASSEALTGGIYEQYF. The DNA of the CDR3 is TGTGCCAGCAGTGAAGCCCTCACAGGGGGAATCTACGAGCAGTACTTC.

This rearrangement joins TRBV3-1 (or the pseudogene TRBV3-2) to TRBJ1-2; D is undetermined. Germline assignment: CDR1 LGHDT and CDR2 YNNKEL (reference sequence). Deletions cut 0 bases from V and 2 bases from J, with 10 bases between. This CDR3 is 15 amino acids long. The CDR3 reads CASSQDPRRNYGYTF. The CDR3 DNA reads TGTGCCAGCAGCCAAGACCCCAGGAGAAACTATGGCTACACCTTC.

This clone appeared a single time. The CDR3 sequence: CASHRDRGTTEQYF. Written as DNA, the CDR3 is TGTGCCAGCCACCGGGACAGGGGCACCACCGAGCAGTACTTC. The chain links TRBV2 to TRBJ2-7, with TRBD1 matching over 10 bases. CDR1 is SNHLY, CDR2 FYNNEI, per germline. Germline trimming cut 8 bases from V and 6 bases from J; bases unmatched to any gene: 10. CDR3 length: 14 amino acids.